This TCR beta chain is drawn from a study of blood T cell repertoires in COVID-19. About the research overall: Both acute and convalescent COVID-19 samples were obtained from the United States, Italy and Spain. Sources were T cells, B-cell-depleted T cells, or PBMCs; the material itself was cDNA or gDNA.

In the original processing: Scientists estimated how many nucleated cells there were by amplifying reference gene primers. Repertoires were generated with immunoSEQ multiplex PCR, while TCRdb's copy carries only in-frame clones and drops some. Clone size and V and J calls were adopted from that table, with D and trimming inferred from the DNA. The sample has around 170,000 clones; approximately 82% are singletons. V lost 7 bases and J 4 bases, leaving 14 bases between the germline ends. This CDR3 comprises 14 residues. CDR1 and CDR2 (germline): MNHEY, SVGAGI. Material for sequencing was peripheral blood. This TCR derives from a man aged 70 or older who had recovered from COVID-19. The chain combines TRBV6-5 with TRBJ1-5; D gene uncertain. The CDR3 sequence is CASTDGRRNQPQHF. The DNA of the CDR3 is TGTGCCAGCACGGATGGCAGGCGAAATCAGCCCCAGCATTTT.